The rows below give T cell receptor beta chains drawn from one sample of a study of molecular identifiers for immune sequencing clone quantification. TCRdb re-derived calls from the PCR reads in MiXCR, one entry per CDR3 protein. This repertoire shows approximately 63,000 distinct CDR3 sequences, about 19% found once; its top ten account for more than 1.4%. The sequenced sample consisted of naive CD8+ T cells from blood, with Jurkat cell RNA spiked in. The origin of the receptors is a human donor in good health. Some libraries in this study had Jurkat cell RNA spiked in. CDR3s include the opening cysteine and the closing phenylalanine or tryptophan. The D gene is left open where the match is weak. Clone size is given for some rows only: seen once, a few or many times, or a class if the clone is expanded.

abundance	j_gene	v_gene	d_gene	CDR3nt	CDR3aa
many	TRBJ2-1	TRBV24-1	NA	TGTGCCACCAGTGATTCGGCCAATACACAGCTACGTAGGGGAAATAGTTTCAATGAGCAGTTCTTC	CATSDSANTQLRRGNSFNEQFF
many	TRBJ2-1	TRBV27	TRBD2	TGTGCCAGCAGTTTTGGGGAGGGTGTCGAGCAGTTCTTC	CASSFGEGVEQFF
many	TRBJ1-2	TRBV7-6	TRBD1	TGTGCCAGCAGCTTGGATGGACAGGGCGAAGTCTATGGCTACACCTTC	CASSLDGQGEVYGYTF
NA	TRBJ1-2	TRBV5-6	NA	TGTGCCAGCAGCTTGGAGGAAATCTATGGCTACACCTTC	CASSLEEIYGYTF
NA	TRBJ1-6	TRBV27	NA	TGTGCCAGCAGGATAGGGGCGGTACGGGAGAATTCACCCCTCCACTTT	CASRIGAVRENSPLHF
many	TRBJ2-1	TRBV11-2	NA	TGTGCCAGCAGCTCCGTCCATGAGCAGTTCTTC	CASSSVHEQFF
few	TRBJ2-1	TRBV10-3	TRBD1	TGTGCCATCAGTGATGACAGGGTAAATGAGCAGTTCTTC	CAISDDRVNEQFF
many	TRBJ1-6	TRBV27	NA	TGTGCCAGCAGTTTATCGAATGGAAATAATTCACCCCTCCACTTT	CASSLSNGNNSPLHF
many	TRBJ2-6	TRBV25-1	NA	TGTGCCAGCACCGAGGGCTCTGGGGCCAACGTCCTGACTTTC	CASTEGSGANVLTF
NA	TRBJ2-7	TRBV12-3/TRBV12-4	TRBD2	TGTGCCAGCAGTCCCCGGGGGGAGGCCTACGAGCAGTACTTC	CASSPRGEAYEQYF
many	TRBJ2-3	TRBV27	NA	TGTGCCAGCAGTTTATCGCCGGGATCTTATACGCAGTATTTT	CASSLSPGSYTQYF
few	TRBJ2-1	TRBV20-1	TRBD2	TGCAGTGCTAGAGGACTAGCGGGAGGGACGAGCTCCTACAATGAGCAGTTCTTC	CSARGLAGGTSSYNEQFF
many	TRBJ2-7	TRBV29-1	NA	TGCAGCGTTGGGCCGGGCCCTTATTACGAGCAGTACTTC	CSVGPGPYYEQYF
many	TRBJ2-7	TRBV14	TRBD1	TGTGCCAGCAGCCCGACAGGGGTCGTAGGGGAGCAGTACTTC	CASSPTGVVGEQYF
few	TRBJ2-2	TRBV3-1	NA	TGTGCCAGCAGCCAAGTTAGGGTACCTAGTCCCGGGGAGCTGTTTTTT	CASSQVRVPSPGELFF
NA	TRBJ2-1	TRBV10-1	TRBD1	TGCGCCAGCAGTTGGGGACAGGAGAACCAAAATGAGCAGTTCTTC	CASSWGQENQNEQFF
many	TRBJ1-1	TRBV7-8	NA	TGTGCCAGCAGCTTAGATTTAGGGCGATTGGACACTGAAGCTTTCTTT	CASSLDLGRLDTEAFF
NA	TRBJ2-5	TRBV3-1	NA	TGTGCCAGCAGCCAAGGTGTCTTGGAGGGAGAGACCCGGTACTTC	CASSQGVLEGETRYF
many	TRBJ2-7	TRBV20-1	NA	TGCAGTGCTAGCTCCGAGGGAGGTCTCTACGAGCAGTACTTC	CSASSEGGLYEQYF
NA	TRBJ1-3	TRBV5-5	TRBD1	TGTGCCAGCACTGGGGACAGGGGAATTCTGACTGGAAACACCATATATTTT	CASTGDRGILTGNTIYF
many	TRBJ2-3	TRBV13	NA	TGTGCCAGCAGTATCGCAGGGGGGGATACGCAGTATTTT	CASSIAGGDTQYF
many	TRBJ2-1	TRBV20-1	NA	TGCAGTGCTAGGGAAGCCTACAATGAGCAGTTCTTC	CSAREAYNEQFF
many	TRBJ2-6	TRBV27	TRBD2	TGTGCCAGCAGTCCAGCCGGACTAGCGGGAGTAGGAGGGGCCAACGTCCTGACTTTC	CASSPAGLAGVGGANVLTF
once	TRBJ2-3	TRBV29-1	TRBD2	TGTTGCGTATTTAAATGGACTAGCGGTTCGACAGATACGCAGTATTTT	CCVFKWTSGSTDTQYF
many	TRBJ2-1	TRBV7-2	TRBD2	TGTGCCAGCAGCCAAACCCTGGCGGGAGGTGTCGATGAGCAGTTCTTC	CASSQTLAGGVDEQFF
many	TRBJ1-1	TRBV2	NA	TGTGCCAGCAGTGCCATGGCCACTGAAGCTTTCTTT	CASSAMATEAFF
NA	TRBJ2-7	TRBV9	TRBD2	TGTGCCAGCAGCGGCCGCCCCGATAGCGGGATTCGCGACGAGCAGTACTTC	CASSGRPDSGIRDEQYF
few	TRBJ2-5	TRBV7-6	NA	TGTGCCAGCAGCTTAGAGGCCGGGTCCGAAGAGACCCAGTACTTC	CASSLEAGSEETQYF
many	TRBJ1-1	TRBV3-1	NA	TGTGCCAGCAGCCAACCCCGGACAGAAAGCATGAACACTGAAGCTTTCTTT	CASSQPRTESMNTEAFF
few	TRBJ1-2	TRBV27	TRBD1	TGTGCCAGCAGTCCCGGACAGGGGTACTATGGCTACGCCTTC	CASSPGQGYYGYAF
NA	TRBJ2-5	TRBV5-4	NA	TGTGCCAGCAGCTCGGGTACGTCGGAGACCCAGTACTTC	CASSSGTSETQYF
many	TRBJ1-1	TRBV13	TRBD1	TGTGCCAGCAGCTCGACAGGGGTGAACACTGAAGCTTTCTTT	CASSSTGVNTEAFF
many	TRBJ1-1	TRBV7-9	NA	TGTGCCAGCAGCATCACGACAGAGATGAACACTGAAGCTTTCTTT	CASSITTEMNTEAFF
once	TRBJ2-4	TRBV6-1	TRBD1	TGTGCCAGCAGTGCCTCCGGGACAGGGCGGAACATTCCGTACTTC	CASSASGTGRNIPYF
many	TRBJ1-1	TRBV11-3	NA	TGTGCCCGTCCATACCAGAAGATCATGAACACTGAAGCTTTCTTT	CARPYQKIMNTEAFF
many	TRBJ1-5	TRBV6-6	NA	TGTGCCAGCAAGTACCTTGGCGATAGCAATCAGCCCCAGCATTTT	CASKYLGDSNQPQHF
many	TRBJ2-3	TRBV7-2	NA	TGTGCCAGCAGCTGGTCGGCCCCAGATACGCAGTATTTT	CASSWSAPDTQYF
many	TRBJ2-1	TRBV4-1	NA	TGCGCCAGCAGCCAAAAACAGGGCCCTGGGGTCAATGAGCAGTTCTTC	CASSQKQGPGVNEQFF
many	TRBJ2-7	TRBV5-1	TRBD1	TGCGCCAGCAGCTTGGGGGACAGCACCTACGAGCAGTACTTC	CASSLGDSTYEQYF